A single sample gave rise to the 18 T cell receptor beta chains below, sequenced in a study of T-cell memory formation after mild COVID-19. TCRdb re-called the 5' RACE reads with MiXCR, one entry per CDR3 protein. The sample shows 140,000 to 150,000 distinct CDR3 sequences, approximately 6% of them seen only once. Sequences were obtained from PBMCs or a T cell subset sorted from them (not recorded which). All receptors derive from an adult woman who had mild COVID-19 (a few samples of this study predate the infection). Cell type and time point are not known.

This clonotype appeared many times. The chain is built from TRBV12-3 or TRBV12-4 and TRBJ2-7; tentatively, D is TRBD2 (6 bases). Trimming left V 0 bases short and J 2 bases short, with 17 bases between. The CDR3 runs 17 residues. DNA for the CDR3: TGTGCCAGCAGTTTAGCGGCCCTAGCGTCTTACCCCTACGAGCAGTACTTC. The encoded protein is CASSLAALASYPYEQYF.

The rearrangement uses TRBV11-2 and TRBJ2-5; 10 positions agree with TRBD2. Germline trimming cut 4 bases from V and 3 bases from J; bases unmatched to any gene: 2. The length of the CDR3 is 14 residues. The V gene's germline CDR1 is SGHAT and CDR2 FQNNGV. The DNA of the CDR3 is TGTGCCAGCAGCTCGCTAGCGGGAGAAGAGACCCAGTACTTC. It yields the protein CASSSLAGEETQYF.

V gene TRBV12-3 or TRBV12-4 combines with J gene TRBJ1-5, with a possible D match to TRBD1 (6 bases). The CDR3 sequence is 16 residues long. V lost 3 bases to trimming and J lost 4 bases, with 16 bases between them. Here the CDR3 DNA reads TGTGCCAGCAGTTTTAGGCGGCAGGGGCCAAATCAGCCCCAGCATTTT. Protein sequence: CASSFRRQGPNQPQHF.

This clonotype appeared a few times. The CDR3 region is CASSLTPGGTNYGYTF. The CDR3 DNA reads TGTGCCAGCAGCTTGACTCCGGGAGGGACGAACTATGGCTACACCTTC. The chain is built from TRBV5-5 and TRBJ1-2; possible D gene TRBD1, 5 bases. The CDR3 totals 16 residues. The V end lost 1 base, the J end lost 2 bases, and 15 bases lay between the germline ends. Germline-derived CDR1 and CDR2 are SGHKS and YYEKEE (reference sequence).

The chain links TRBV2 to TRBJ2-1; 13 bases align to TRBD2. The CDR3 totals 16 residues. J gave up 6 bases and V 7 bases, and 9 bases lay outside the gene matches. Per the germline V gene, CDR1 is SNHLY and CDR2 is FYNNEI. CDR3 nucleotides: TGTGCCAGCAAGGAACTAGCGGGAGGGGTGAGCAATGAGCAGTTCTTC. It encodes CASKELAGGVSNEQFF.

The chain joins TRBV5-1 to TRBJ2-3, with TRBD1 matching over 7 bases. The J segment lost 1 base and the V segment lost 0 bases, leaving 5 bases of the junction unmatched. CDR3 length: 16 residues. Germline V gene data show CDR1 as SGHRS and CDR2 as YFSETQ. The DNA of the CDR3 is TGCGCCAGCAGCTTGGCCGCTACAGGGGGCACAGATACGCAGTATTTT. It specifies CASSLAATGGTDTQYF.

The table lists this clonotype with a few counts. CDR3 loop: CASTNRNMNTEAFF. The CDR3, as DNA: TGTGCCAGCACTAACAGGAACATGAACACTGAAGCTTTCTTT. The genes are TRBV6-1 and TRBJ1-1, with D tentatively TRBD1 (5 bases). The CDR3 consists of 14 residues. The ends were cut back, 7 bases at V and 0 bases at J, with 12 bases in the middle. Looked up from germline, CDR1 is MNHNS and CDR2 is SASEGT.

This clonotype was found many times. The chain is built from TRBV7-9 and TRBJ2-3; D uncertain. The CDR3 runs to 15 residues. Deletions cut 4 bases from V and 2 bases from J, with 13 bases between. Looked up from germline, CDR1 is SEHNR and CDR2 is FQNEAQ (reference sequence). The CDR3 nucleotides are TGTGCCAGCAGCTCGACCAGCCAACCCACAGATACGCAGTATTTT. Amino acid sequence: CASSSTSQPTDTQYF.

This clonotype came up a few times. The chain links TRBV10-3 to TRBJ1-6; the D gene is possibly TRBD1 (5 bases). The length of the CDR3 is 13 residues. V was cut by 10 bases and J by 10 bases, with 17 bases left in between. In germline, CDR1 is ENHRY, CDR2 SYGVKD. The CDR3 loop is CATGGTSGSPLHF. DNA for the CDR3: TGTGCCACAGGAGGGACTTCGGGGTCACCCCTCCACTTT.

This clonotype was picked up many times. CDR3 amino acids: CASSPSQGNEQFF. DNA of the CDR3: TGTGCCAGCTCACCTTCCCAGGGCAATGAGCAGTTCTTC. The chain uses TRBV18 and TRBJ2-1; tentatively, D is TRBD1 (5 bases). Trimming pared 3 bases from V and 6 bases from J, leaving 9 bases between. Germline values: CDR1 KGHSH, CDR2 LQKENI. This CDR3 comprises 13 residues. Full variable domain (remainder filled in from reference TRBV18 and TRBJ2-1): NAGVMQNPRHLVRRRGQEARLRCSPMKGHSHVYWYRQLPEEGLKFMVYLQKENIIDESGMPKERFSAEFPKEGPSILRIQQVVRGDSAAYFCASSPSQGNEQFFGPGTRLTVL.

The table lists this clonotype with many counts. This chain joins TRBV15 and TRBJ2-2; D is perhaps TRBD1 or TRBD2 (6 bases each). The CDR3 totals 17 residues. The V gene's germline CDR1 is LNHNV and CDR2 YYDKDF (reference sequence). V was clipped by 1 base and J by 5 bases, with 17 bases between them. CDR3 in amino acids: CATSRVKGTRETGELFF. The CDR3 nucleotides read TGTGCCACCAGCAGAGTAAAAGGGACACGGGAGACCGGGGAGCTGTTTTTT.

This clonotype was counted many times. V usage is TRBV2 and J usage is TRBJ2-7; no firm D call. Germline CDR1 reads SNHLY; CDR2 reads FYNNEI. V was shortened by 6 bases and J by 3 bases, with 9 bases between the two germline ends. This CDR3 spans 12 amino acids. This chain's CDR3 is CASSSDGYEQYF. The CDR3, as DNA: TGTGCCAGCAGCTCGGACGGCTACGAGCAGTACTTC. The full variable domain, in which reference TRBV2 and TRBJ2-7 provide the parts outside the CDR3, is EPEVTQTPSHQVTQMGQEVILRCVPISNHLYFYWYRQILGQKVEFLVSFYNNEISEKSEIFDDQFSVERPDGSNFTLKIRSTKLEDSAMYFCASSSDGYEQYFGPGTRLTVT.

This clonotype was observed at least ten times. The V call is TRBV4-3, the J call TRBJ2-5; no firm D call. V lost 1 base and J lost 1, with 4 bases in between. Germline V lookup: CDR1 LGHNA, CDR2 YSLEER. CDR3 length: 13 amino acids. In DNA, the CDR3 is TGCGCCAGCAGCCAAGGTTTCCAAGAGACCCAGTACTTC. Protein: CASSQGFQETQYF.

The sample holds many counts of this clonotype. This sequence joins TRBV10-3 and TRBJ2-7; no clear D gene. The V and J ends lost 2 bases and 6 bases respectively, with 8 bases between them. CDR1 ENHRY and CDR2 SYGVKD come from the germline V gene. The CDR3 loop spans 12 amino acids. The DNA for the CDR3 is TGTGCCATCAGTGAGCAGGTTCCCGAGCAGTACTTC. It is translated as CAISEQVPEQYF.

Ten or more counts support this clonotype. The chain has TRBV9 and TRBJ2-3; weak D call: TRBD2 (7 bases). The germline V and J ends were trimmed by 4 bases and 6 bases, with 21 bases remaining between them. CDR1 is SGDLS and CDR2 is YYNGEE in the germline V gene. The CDR3 is 16 amino acids. The CDR3, as DNA: TGTGCCAGCAGCACCAGCCCGTGGGGGGGCAGGGATACGCAGTATTTT. Translated, it gives CASSTSPWGGRDTQYF.

The V call is TRBV6-1, the J call TRBJ1-2; D is unclear. CDR1 is MNHNS and CDR2 is SASEGT in the germline V gene. Trimming cost V 2 bases and J 7 bases, with 17 bases left between them. This CDR3 has 15 amino acids. The CDR3 loop reads CASSEIFEVSSGYTF. CDR3 bases: TGTGCCAGCAGTGAAATTTTCGAGGTGTCGAGTGGCTACACCTTC.

This clonotype has at least ten counts. The gene calls are TRBV3-1 and TRBJ2-1; perhaps TRBD2 as D (6 bases). Trimming left V 0 bases short and J 8 bases short, with 17 bases between. CDR1 and CDR2 (germline): LGHDT, YNNKEL (reference sequence). This CDR3 has 16 amino acids. CDR3 loop: CASSQERLDPYHEQFF. The CDR3, as DNA: TGTGCCAGCAGCCAAGAGAGACTAGATCCGTACCATGAGCAGTTCTTC.

This clonotype showed up many times. The chain uses TRBV5-1 and TRBJ1-1; D perhaps matches TRBD1 (5 bases). The CDR3 runs 16 residues. The germline V gene has CDR1 SGHRS and CDR2 YFSETQ. Trimming left V 4 bases short and J 1 base short, with 17 bases between. The CDR3 DNA reads as TGCGCCAGCAGCCTAACACCGGGACCTGAGAACACTGAAGCTTTCTTT. This translates into CASSLTPGPENTEAFF.